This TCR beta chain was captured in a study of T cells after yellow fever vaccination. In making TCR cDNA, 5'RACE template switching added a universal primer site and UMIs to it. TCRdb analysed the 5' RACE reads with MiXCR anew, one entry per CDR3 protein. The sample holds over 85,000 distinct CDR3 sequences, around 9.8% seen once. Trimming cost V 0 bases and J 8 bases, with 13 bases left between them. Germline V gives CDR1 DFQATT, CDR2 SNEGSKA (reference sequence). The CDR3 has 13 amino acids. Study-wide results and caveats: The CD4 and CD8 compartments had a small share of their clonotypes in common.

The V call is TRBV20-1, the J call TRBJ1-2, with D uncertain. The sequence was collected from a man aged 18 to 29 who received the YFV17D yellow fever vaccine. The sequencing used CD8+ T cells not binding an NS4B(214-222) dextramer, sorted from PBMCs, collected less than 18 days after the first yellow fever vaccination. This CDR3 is CSARDRRGIGYTF. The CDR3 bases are TGCAGTGCTAGAGATCGGCGAGGGATCGGCTACACCTTC.